The 14 T cell receptor beta chains listed next were all sequenced from one sample in a study of T-cell memory formation after mild COVID-19. TCRdb ran MiXCR on the 5' RACE reads and lists one entry per CDR3 protein. The sample lists roughly 280,000 distinct CDR3 sequences; 15% to 20% were seen once. Specimen: PBMCs or a T cell subset sorted from them (not recorded which). The source is a man aged 18 to 35 who had mild COVID-19 (a few samples of this study predate the infection). Cell type and time point are not known.

The chain couples TRBV5-1 to TRBJ1-2, with unresolved D. This CDR3 contains 13 residues. V was clipped by 3 bases and J by 3 bases, with 9 bases between them. Germline assignment: CDR1 SGHRS and CDR2 YFSETQ. CDR3 nucleotide sequence: TGCGCCAGCAGCTCCATGGCGGACTATGGCTACACCTTC. Translation: CASSSMADYGYTF.

This clonotype was seen only a few times. V and J are TRBV7-8 and TRBJ1-5; no reliable D call. The CDR3 runs to 17 residues. From germline, CDR1 is SGHVS and CDR2 FQNEAQ. V was trimmed by 1 base and J by 7 bases, leaving 20 bases between them. The CDR3 bases are TGTGCCAGCAGCTTAGTTGACCCCGCACTACTGCGGCAGCCCCAGCATTTT. Protein sequence: CASSLVDPALLRQPQHF.

The rearrangement uses TRBV5-1 and TRBJ1-1; possibly TRBD1 for D (6 bases). Between the trimmed V and J ends, which lost 0 bases and 1 base, there was a span of 10 bases. The germline CDR1 and CDR2 sequences are SGHRS and YFSETQ. The CDR3 consists of 15 residues. This CDR3 is CASSLVGRGNTEAFF. The CDR3 nucleotides are TGCGCCAGCAGCTTGGTGGGCAGGGGGAACACTGAAGCTTTCTTT.

In this sample, this clonotype turned up a few times. This sequence joins TRBV5-1 and TRBJ1-2; possibly TRBD1 for D (6 bases). Germline assignment: CDR1 SGHRS and CDR2 YFSETQ. V was clipped by 4 bases and J by 7 bases, with 20 bases between them. This CDR3 region has 15 residues. The chain's CDR3 is CASSPSNRAESGYTF. CDR3 nucleotides: TGCGCCAGCAGCCCCTCCAACAGGGCAGAAAGTGGCTACACCTTC.

This clonotype was recorded only once. The chain recombines TRBV5-1 with TRBJ1-1; possibly TRBD1 for D (5 bases). CDR1 and CDR2 from the germline V gene are SGHRS and YFSETQ. Deletions cut 0 bases from V and 2 bases from J, with 14 bases between. The CDR3 has 16 amino acids. In nucleotides, the CDR3 is TGCGCCAGCAGCTTGGCCGTAGGGGAATACAACACTGAAGCTTTCTTT. Amino acid sequence: CASSLAVGEYNTEAFF.

The rearrangement joins TRBV2 to TRBJ2-1; perhaps TRBD2 as D (7 bases). Trimming removed 6 bases at V and 2 bases at J, with 14 bases between. Germline V gene data show CDR1 as SNHLY and CDR2 as FYNNEI. The CDR3 covers 15 residues. In DNA form, the CDR3 reads TGTGCCAGCAGGTTAAGGGGGGGCCCCTACAATGAGCAGTTCTTC. This sequence encodes CASRLRGGPYNEQFF.

The chain uses TRBV4-1 and TRBJ2-2, with TRBD2 as a possible D gene (5 bases). V dropped 0 bases and J dropped 5 bases, with 16 bases sitting between them. CDR3 length: 17 amino acids. From germline, CDR1 is MGHRA and CDR2 YSYEKL. CDR3 protein: CASSQEVMRVRTGELFF. As DNA, the CDR3 is TGCGCCAGCAGCCAAGAGGTCATGAGGGTACGGACCGGGGAGCTGTTTTTT.

This sequence joins TRBV7-2 and TRBJ1-2; D remains ambiguous. From germline, CDR1 is SGHTA and CDR2 FQGNSA. The CDR3 totals 12 residues. The V end lost 2 bases, the J end lost 8 bases, and 9 bases lay between the germline ends. For the CDR3, the DNA is TGTGCCAGCAGCTTACTTCCCAGAGGCTACACCTTC. Translation: CASSLLPRGYTF.

The CDR3, as DNA: TGTGCCAGCAGCTTAGCAACACAAGAGACCCAGTACTTC. This translates into CASSLATQETQYF. The rearrangement links TRBV7-9 to TRBJ2-5, with unresolved D. Germline-derived CDR1 and CDR2 are SEHNR and FQNEAQ (reference sequence). V lost 0 bases, J lost 2 bases, and 4 bases lay in between. The CDR3 spans 13 residues.

The table lists this clonotype with a few counts. This chain links TRBV28 with TRBJ1-2, with 7 positions matching TRBD1. The CDR3 runs to 13 residues. The J segment lost 3 bases and the V segment lost 7 bases, leaving 5 bases of the junction unmatched. Germline CDR1 and CDR2: MDHEN and SYDVKM. The CDR3 sequence is CASNTGQDYGYTF. For the CDR3, the DNA is TGTGCCAGCAATACTGGACAGGACTATGGCTACACCTTC.

The V gene is TRBV24-1, the J gene TRBJ1-1; TRBD1 is a possible D gene (5 bases). The CDR3 is 11 residues long. CDR1 and CDR2 (germline): KGHDR, SFDVKD. Trimming left V 4 bases short and J 6 bases short, with 5 bases between. The CDR3 DNA sequence: TGTGCCACCAGTGAAGGGGCTGAAGCTTTCTTT. It specifies CATSEGAEAFF.

This clonotype was recorded many times. J is TRBJ2-3 and V is TRBV12-3 or TRBV12-4; D perhaps matches TRBD1 (5 bases). Trimming cost V 6 bases and J 1 base, with 11 bases left between them. The length of the CDR3 is 14 residues. This chain's CDR3 is CASRSGLGTDTQYF. Written as DNA, the CDR3 is TGTGCCAGCAGATCAGGGCTGGGCACAGATACGCAGTATTTT.

The chain combines TRBV6-2 or TRBV6-3 with TRBJ2-7; tentatively, D is TRBD1 (5 bases). The CDR3 runs to 13 residues. V lost 7 bases and J lost 2, with 12 bases in between. Germline V lookup: CDR1 MNHEY, CDR2 SVGEGT. The CDR3 DNA sequence: TGTGCCAGCACTGTAGGGGCCGCCTACGAGCAGTACTTC. Protein: CASTVGAAYEQYF.

This clonotype has only one observation. This chain connects TRBV4-1 to TRBJ2-5; D is possibly TRBD2 (8 bases). V was trimmed by 6 bases and J by 3 bases, leaving 14 bases between them. The CDR3 loop spans 14 amino acids. Germline V CDR1 and CDR2: MGHRA, YSYEKL. The CDR3 protein is CASRREGAEETQYF. The CDR3 region has the DNA TGCGCCAGCAGACGGGAGGGGGCGGAAGAGACCCAGTACTTC.